The source of this T cell receptor (beta chain) is a study of T cells in Graves' hyperthyroidism and ophthalmopathy. Germline CDR1 MNHNS, CDR2 SASEGT. The length of the CDR3 is 11 residues. Turning to this clonotype: This could be a read error, since a much larger clone is one nucleotide away.

The TCR beta CDR3 regions underwent amplification using RNA transcripts as the source. TCR CDR3 underwent first-round RT-PCR with the HTBI primer set. TCRdb fed the multiplex PCR reads into MiXCR, producing one record per CDR3 protein. The repertoire holds fewer than 350,000 distinct CDR3 sequences, with 15% to 20% as singletons. V usage is TRBV6-1 and J usage is TRBJ1-4; D gene unclear. The clonotype originates from a woman aged 35 to 49 with Graves' ophthalmopathy. The sequenced material came from blood. CDR3 nucleotide sequence: TGTGCCAGCAGTGATCCTCGAGCTGCGTATTTT. Residues: CASSDPRAAYF.